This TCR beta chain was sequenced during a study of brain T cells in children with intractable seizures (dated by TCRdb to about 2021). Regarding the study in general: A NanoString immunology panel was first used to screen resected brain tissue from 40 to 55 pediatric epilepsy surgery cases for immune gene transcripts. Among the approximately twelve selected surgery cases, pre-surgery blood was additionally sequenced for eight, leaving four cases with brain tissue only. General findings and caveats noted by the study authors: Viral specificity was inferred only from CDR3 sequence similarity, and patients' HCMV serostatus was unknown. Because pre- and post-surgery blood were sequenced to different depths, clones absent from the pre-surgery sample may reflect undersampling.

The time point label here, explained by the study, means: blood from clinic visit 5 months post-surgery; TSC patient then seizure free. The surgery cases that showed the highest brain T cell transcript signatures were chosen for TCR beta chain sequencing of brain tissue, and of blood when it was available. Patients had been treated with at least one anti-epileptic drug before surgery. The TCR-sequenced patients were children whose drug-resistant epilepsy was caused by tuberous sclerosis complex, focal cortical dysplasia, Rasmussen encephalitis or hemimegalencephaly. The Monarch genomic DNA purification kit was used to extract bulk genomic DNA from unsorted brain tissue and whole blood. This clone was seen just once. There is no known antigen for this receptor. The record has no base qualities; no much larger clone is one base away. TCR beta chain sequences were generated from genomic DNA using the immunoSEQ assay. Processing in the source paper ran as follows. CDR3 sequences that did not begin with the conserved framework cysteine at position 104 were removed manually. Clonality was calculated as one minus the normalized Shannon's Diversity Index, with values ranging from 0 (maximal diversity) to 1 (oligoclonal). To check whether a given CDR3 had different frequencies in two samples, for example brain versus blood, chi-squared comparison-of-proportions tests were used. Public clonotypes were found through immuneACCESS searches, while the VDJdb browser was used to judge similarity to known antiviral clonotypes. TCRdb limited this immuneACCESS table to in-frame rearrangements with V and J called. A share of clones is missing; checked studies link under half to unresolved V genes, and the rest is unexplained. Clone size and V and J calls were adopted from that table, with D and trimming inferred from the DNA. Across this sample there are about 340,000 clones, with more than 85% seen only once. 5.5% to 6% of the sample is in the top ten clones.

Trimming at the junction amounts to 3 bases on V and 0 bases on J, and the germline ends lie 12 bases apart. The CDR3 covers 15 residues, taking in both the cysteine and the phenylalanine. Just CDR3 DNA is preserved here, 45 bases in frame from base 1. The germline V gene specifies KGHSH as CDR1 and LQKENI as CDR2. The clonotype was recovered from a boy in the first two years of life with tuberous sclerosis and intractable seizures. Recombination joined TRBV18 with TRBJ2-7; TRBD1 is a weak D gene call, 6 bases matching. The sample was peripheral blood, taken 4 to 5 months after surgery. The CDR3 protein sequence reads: CASSPTGQDSYEQYF. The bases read TGTGCCAGCTCACCCACGGGACAAGACTCCTACGAGCAGTACTTC.